These 13 T cell receptor beta chains originate from one sample sequenced in a study of hypomethylating agent response in myelodysplastic syndrome. The table came from immunoSEQ multiplex PCR; TCRdb's copy has only in-frame clones and leaves some out. The sample records several thousand clones, approximately 82% being singletons. Here the sequenced sample was bone marrow, taken before or after starting hypomethylating agent treatment for myelodysplastic syndrome (not recorded which). Every receptor here comes from a human donor with myelodysplastic syndrome.

A single count supports this clone. The chain employs TRBV5-1 and TRBJ2-7; 13 bases fit TRBD2. The germline V gene encodes CDR1 SGHRS and CDR2 YFSETQ. The CDR3 spans 16 residues. Losses at the gene ends were 0 bases for V and 0 bases for J; bases not matched to a gene: 0. CDR3 nucleotides: TGCGCCAGCAGCTTGGGACTAGCGGGAGGCTCCTACGAGCAGTACTTC. Amino acid sequence: CASSLGLAGGSYEQYF.

J is TRBJ1-1 and V is TRBV9, with unresolved D. Germline values: CDR1 SGDLS, CDR2 YYNGEE. Deletions cut 0 bases from V and 1 base from J, with 7 bases between. The CDR3 has 14 amino acids. The DNA for the CDR3 is TGTGCCAGCAGCGTAGCTCCCACGAACACTGAAGCTTTCTTT. Amino acid sequence: CASSVAPTNTEAFF.

This clone was recorded a few times. The rearrangement joins TRBV2 to TRBJ2-7, with D unclear. The CDR3 has 13 residues. V dropped 5 bases and J dropped 2 bases, with 10 bases sitting between them. The germline gives CDR1 SNHLY, CDR2 FYNNEI. CDR3 amino acids: CASSTAITYEQYV. Written as DNA, the CDR3 is TGTGCCAGCAGTACAGCAATTACCTACGAGCAGTACGTC.

CDR3 in amino acids: CAISESAKGTEAFF. The DNA of the CDR3 is TGTGCCATCAGTGAGTCAGCGAAGGGCACTGAAGCTTTCTTT. The chain joins TRBV10-3 to TRBJ1-1; no clear D gene. The germline CDR1 and CDR2 sequences are ENHRY and SYGVKD. The V gene lost 0 bases and the J gene lost 4 bases, with 9 bases spanning the gap. The CDR3 extends over 14 amino acids.

This chain connects TRBV5-1 to TRBJ2-1, with 12 bases fitting TRBD2. Trimming at V came to 0 bases and at J to 3 bases, leaving 4 bases not matched to a gene. There are 17 residues in the CDR3. CDR1 is SGHRS and CDR2 is YFSETQ in the germline V gene. The CDR3 DNA reads TGCGCCAGCAGCTTGGGGACTAGCGGGGAATTCTACAATGAGCAGTTCTTC. Translated: CASSLGTSGEFYNEQFF.

This chain connects TRBV19 to TRBJ1-2; D unresolved. The V end lost 3 bases, the J end lost 1 base, and 9 bases lay between the germline ends. This CDR3 contains 14 residues. Germline CDR1 is LNHDA and CDR2 is SQIVND (reference sequence). The CDR3 coding sequence is TGTGCCAGTAGTATCGCCAGCCTTAACTATGGCTACACCTTC. Its protein product is CASSIASLNYGYTF.

The chain combines TRBV6-1 with TRBJ1-2; 11 bases align to TRBD1. J lost 6 bases, V lost 0 bases, and 3 bases had no gene match. CDR1 and CDR2 (germline): MNHNS, SASEGT. CDR3 size: 15 residues. DNA of the CDR3: TGTGCCAGCAGTGAAGCGCCGGACAGGGGGCATGGCTACACCTTC. Translated, it gives CASSEAPDRGHGYTF.

J is TRBJ1-3 and V is TRBV2; 10 bases map to TRBD1. The J segment lost 1 base and the V segment lost 5 bases, leaving 2 bases of the junction unmatched. CDR1 is SNHLY and CDR2 is FYNNEI in the germline V gene. The length of the CDR3 is 15 residues. The chain's CDR3 is CASSTGQGSGNTIYF. CDR3 nucleotide sequence: TGTGCCAGCAGTACGGGACAGGGGTCTGGAAACACCATATATTTT.

The chain couples TRBV14 to TRBJ1-2; D is perhaps TRBD1 (5 bases). Germline V CDR1 and CDR2: SGHDN, FVKESK. CDR3 size: 17 residues. V lost 4 bases and J 0 bases, leaving 18 bases between the germline ends. CDR3 in amino acids: CASSPPLGRTANYGYTF. DNA of the CDR3: TGTGCCAGCAGCCCCCCCCTGGGACGGACTGCTAACTATGGCTACACCTTC.

The J gene is TRBJ2-7, the V gene TRBV9; no reliable D call. There are 13 residues in the CDR3. The germline V gene has CDR1 SGDLS and CDR2 YYNGEE. Between the trimmed V and J ends, which lost 0 bases and 5 bases, there was a span of 9 bases. In nucleotides, the CDR3 is TGTGCCAGCAGCGTAGTCCCTGATGACGAGCAGTACTTC. Amino acid sequence: CASSVVPDDEQYF.

The V and J genes are TRBV28 and TRBJ1-2; 7 nucleotides match TRBD1. The CDR3 sequence is 15 residues long. Unmatched junction bases numbered 13, after V lost 6 bases and J lost 6 bases. CDR1 MDHEN and CDR2 SYDVKM come from the germline V gene. In DNA form, the CDR3 reads TGTGCCAGCAGCCTACTCCTGACAGGGAGGCATGGCTACACCTTC. Protein product: CASSLLLTGRHGYTF.

The rearrangement links TRBV11-2 to TRBJ2-3; maybe TRBD2 (5 bases). V shed 5 bases and J shed 2 bases, with 11 bases lying between them. Germline V gives CDR1 SGHAT, CDR2 FQNNGV. CDR3 length: 14 residues. The CDR3 nucleotides are TGTGCCAGCAGCCTGGGTGACTACACAGATACGCAGTATTTT. Its protein is CASSLGDYTDTQYF.

The chain's CDR3 is CASSRGGTGSGNGYTF. In nucleotides, the CDR3 is TGTGCCAGCAGCCGAGGGGGGACAGGGAGCGGTAACGGCTACACCTTC. This chain connects TRBV7-2 to TRBJ1-2; 9 positions agree with TRBD1. The CDR3 is 16 amino acids. V lost 5 bases, J lost 8 bases, and 15 bases stayed unmatched. Germline-derived CDR1 and CDR2 are SGHTA and FQGNSA. Drawing the rest from reference TRBV7-2 and TRBJ1-2, the complete variable domain is GAGVSQSPSNKVTEKGKDVELRCDPISGHTALYWYRQSLGQGLEFLIYFQGNSAPDKSGLPSDRFSAERTGGSVSTLTIQRTQQEDSAVYLCASSRGGTGSGNGYTFGSGTRLTVV.